What follows describes a single T cell receptor (beta chain). The entry originates in a study of identical twins. CDR1 and CDR2 (germline): SNHLY, FYNNEI. This CDR3 has 12 residues. The ends were cut back, 6 bases at V and 5 bases at J, with 8 bases in the middle. Donors were all healthy Caucasians. TCRdb fed the 5' RACE reads into MiXCR, producing one record per CDR3 protein. The table shows about 340,000 distinct CDR3 sequences, with around an eighth occurring only once. These data also featured in a second study, about yellow fever vaccine responses in identical twins.

The TCR was taken from a woman younger than 35 in good health. The sequenced sample was CD8+ T cells sorted from blood. The V call is TRBV2, the J call TRBJ2-1; tentatively, D is TRBD2 (6 bases). CDR3 DNA sequence: TGTGCCAGCAGCGGGACTCACAATGAGCAGTTCTTC. The encoded protein is CASSGTHNEQFF.